This TCR beta chain was captured in a study of tissue T cells after allogeneic stem cell transplantation. Findings and caveats of the study: Motif-based clustering found tissue-specific repertoire signatures shared across patients, though few clones were shared.

Unmatched junction bases numbered 8, after V lost 6 bases and J lost 3 bases. The CDR3 is 14 residues long. CDR1 MNHEY and CDR2 SMNVEV come from the germline V gene (reference sequence). This research-autopsy study prospectively enrolled adult allogeneic hematopoietic cell transplant recipients with steroid-refractory graft-versus-host disease. A remark on this clone: What it binds is unknown.

Sequencing was performed with immunoSEQ multiplex PCR; in TCRdb, only in-frame clones are kept and a portion is missing. The sample lists approximately 1,500 clones; 82% were seen once. This chain connects TRBV27 to TRBJ2-7, with 7 bases aligning to TRBD2. The TCR originated in a male patient older than 55 with steroid-refractory graft-versus-host disease after an allogeneic stem cell transplant. Some of these T cells may belong to the graft donor. The source material was stomach tissue, sampled at autopsy. CDR3 nucleotide sequence: TGTGCCAGCAGATCCCCTGGGGGGGGCTACGAGCAGTACTTC. Translation: CASRSPGGGYEQYF.